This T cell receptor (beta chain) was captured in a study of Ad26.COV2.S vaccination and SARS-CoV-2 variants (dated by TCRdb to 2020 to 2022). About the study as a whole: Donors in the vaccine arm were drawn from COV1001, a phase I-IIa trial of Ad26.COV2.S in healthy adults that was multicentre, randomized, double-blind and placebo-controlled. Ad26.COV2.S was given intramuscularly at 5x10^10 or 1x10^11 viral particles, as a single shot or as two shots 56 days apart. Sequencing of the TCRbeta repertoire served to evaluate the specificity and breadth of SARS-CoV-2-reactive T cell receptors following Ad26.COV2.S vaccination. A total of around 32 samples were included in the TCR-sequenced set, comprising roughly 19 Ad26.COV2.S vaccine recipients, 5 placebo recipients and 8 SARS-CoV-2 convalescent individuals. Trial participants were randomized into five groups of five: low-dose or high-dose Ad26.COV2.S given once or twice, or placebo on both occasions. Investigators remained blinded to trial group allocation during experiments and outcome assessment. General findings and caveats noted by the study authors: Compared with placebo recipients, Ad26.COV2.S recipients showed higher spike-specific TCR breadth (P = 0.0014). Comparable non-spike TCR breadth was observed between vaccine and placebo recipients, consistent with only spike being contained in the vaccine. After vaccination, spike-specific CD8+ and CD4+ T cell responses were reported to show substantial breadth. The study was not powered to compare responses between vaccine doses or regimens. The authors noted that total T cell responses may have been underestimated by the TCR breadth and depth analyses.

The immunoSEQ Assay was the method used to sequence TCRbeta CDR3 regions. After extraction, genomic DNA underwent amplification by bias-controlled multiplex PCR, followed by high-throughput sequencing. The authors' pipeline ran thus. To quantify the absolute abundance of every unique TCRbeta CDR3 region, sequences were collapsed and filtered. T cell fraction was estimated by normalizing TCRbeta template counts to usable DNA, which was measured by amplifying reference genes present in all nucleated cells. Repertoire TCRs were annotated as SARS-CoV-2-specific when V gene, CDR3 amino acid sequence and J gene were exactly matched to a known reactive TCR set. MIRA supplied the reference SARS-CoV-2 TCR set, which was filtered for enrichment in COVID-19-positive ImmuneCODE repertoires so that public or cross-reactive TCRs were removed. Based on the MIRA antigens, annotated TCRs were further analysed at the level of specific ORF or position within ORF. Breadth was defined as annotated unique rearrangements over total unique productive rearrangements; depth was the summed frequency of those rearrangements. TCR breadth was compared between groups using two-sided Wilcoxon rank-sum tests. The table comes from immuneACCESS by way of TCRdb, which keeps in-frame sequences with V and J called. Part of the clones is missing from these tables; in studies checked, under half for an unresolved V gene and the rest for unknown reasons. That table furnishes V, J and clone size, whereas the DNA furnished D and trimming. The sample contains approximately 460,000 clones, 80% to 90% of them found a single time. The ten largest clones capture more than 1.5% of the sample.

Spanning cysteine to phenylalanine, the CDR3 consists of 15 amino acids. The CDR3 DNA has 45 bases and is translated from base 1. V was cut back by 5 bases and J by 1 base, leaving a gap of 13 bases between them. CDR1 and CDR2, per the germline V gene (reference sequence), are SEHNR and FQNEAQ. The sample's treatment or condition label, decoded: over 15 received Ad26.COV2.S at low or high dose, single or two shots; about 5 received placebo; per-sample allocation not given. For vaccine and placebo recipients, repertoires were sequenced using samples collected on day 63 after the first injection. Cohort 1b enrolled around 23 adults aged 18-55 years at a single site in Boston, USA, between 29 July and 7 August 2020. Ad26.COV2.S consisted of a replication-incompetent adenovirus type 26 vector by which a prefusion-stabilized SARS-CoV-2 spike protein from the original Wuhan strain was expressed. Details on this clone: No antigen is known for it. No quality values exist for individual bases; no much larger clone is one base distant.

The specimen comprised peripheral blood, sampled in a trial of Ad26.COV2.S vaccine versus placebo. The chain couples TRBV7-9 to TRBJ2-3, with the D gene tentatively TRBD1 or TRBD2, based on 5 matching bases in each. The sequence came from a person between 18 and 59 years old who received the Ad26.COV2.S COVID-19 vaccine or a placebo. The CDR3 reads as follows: CASSQSGTRTDTQYF. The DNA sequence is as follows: TGTGCCAGCAGCCAATCAGGGACCCGCACAGATACGCAGTATTTT.